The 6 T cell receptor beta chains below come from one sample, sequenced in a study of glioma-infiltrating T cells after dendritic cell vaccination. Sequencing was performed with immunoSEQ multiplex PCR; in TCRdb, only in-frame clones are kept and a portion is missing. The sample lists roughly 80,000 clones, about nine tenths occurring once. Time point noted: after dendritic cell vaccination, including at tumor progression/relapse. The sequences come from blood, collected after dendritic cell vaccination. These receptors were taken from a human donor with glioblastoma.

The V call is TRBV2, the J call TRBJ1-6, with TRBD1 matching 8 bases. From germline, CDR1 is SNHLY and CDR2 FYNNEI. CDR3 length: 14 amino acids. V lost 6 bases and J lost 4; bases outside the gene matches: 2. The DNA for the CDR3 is TGTGCCAGCAGGGGACAGGTTTATAATTCACCCCTCCACTTT. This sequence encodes CASRGQVYNSPLHF.

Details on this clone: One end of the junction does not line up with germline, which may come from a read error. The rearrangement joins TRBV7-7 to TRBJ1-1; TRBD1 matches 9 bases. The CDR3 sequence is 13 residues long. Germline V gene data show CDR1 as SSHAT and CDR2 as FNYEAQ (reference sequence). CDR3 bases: TGTGCTAGCAGCCAAGACAGGGGGACTGAAGCTTTCTTT. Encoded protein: CASSQDRGTEAFF.

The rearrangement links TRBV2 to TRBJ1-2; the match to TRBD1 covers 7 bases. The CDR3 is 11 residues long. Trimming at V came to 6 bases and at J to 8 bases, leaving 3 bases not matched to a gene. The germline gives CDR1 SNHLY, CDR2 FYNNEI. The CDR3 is CASRTGHGYTF. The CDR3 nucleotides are TGTGCCAGCAGGACAGGGCACGGCTACACCTTC. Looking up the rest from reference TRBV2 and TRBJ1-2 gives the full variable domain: EPEVTQTPSHQVTQMGQEVILRCVPISNHLYFYWYRQILGQKVEFLVSFYNNEISEKSEIFDDQFSVERPDGSNFTLKIRSTKLEDSAMYFCASRTGHGYTFGSGTRLTVV.

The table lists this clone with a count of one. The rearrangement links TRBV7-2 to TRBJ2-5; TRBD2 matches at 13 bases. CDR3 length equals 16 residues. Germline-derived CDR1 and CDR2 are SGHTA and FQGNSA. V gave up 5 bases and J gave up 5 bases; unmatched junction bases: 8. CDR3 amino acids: CASSIVRTSGGETQYF. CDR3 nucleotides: TGTGCCAGCAGCATCGTAAGGACTAGCGGGGGCGAGACCCAGTACTTC.

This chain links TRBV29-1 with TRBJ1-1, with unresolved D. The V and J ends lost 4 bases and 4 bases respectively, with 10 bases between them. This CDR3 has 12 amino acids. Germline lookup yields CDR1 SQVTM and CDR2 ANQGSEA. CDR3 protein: CSVVGILTEAFF. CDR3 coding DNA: TGCAGCGTTGTCGGTATTCTCACTGAAGCTTTCTTT.

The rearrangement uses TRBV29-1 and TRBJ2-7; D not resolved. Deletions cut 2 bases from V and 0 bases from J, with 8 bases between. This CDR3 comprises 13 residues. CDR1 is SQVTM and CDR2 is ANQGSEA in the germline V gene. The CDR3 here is CSVELSSSYEQYF. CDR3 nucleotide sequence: TGCAGCGTTGAATTGTCATCCTCCTACGAGCAGTACTTC.